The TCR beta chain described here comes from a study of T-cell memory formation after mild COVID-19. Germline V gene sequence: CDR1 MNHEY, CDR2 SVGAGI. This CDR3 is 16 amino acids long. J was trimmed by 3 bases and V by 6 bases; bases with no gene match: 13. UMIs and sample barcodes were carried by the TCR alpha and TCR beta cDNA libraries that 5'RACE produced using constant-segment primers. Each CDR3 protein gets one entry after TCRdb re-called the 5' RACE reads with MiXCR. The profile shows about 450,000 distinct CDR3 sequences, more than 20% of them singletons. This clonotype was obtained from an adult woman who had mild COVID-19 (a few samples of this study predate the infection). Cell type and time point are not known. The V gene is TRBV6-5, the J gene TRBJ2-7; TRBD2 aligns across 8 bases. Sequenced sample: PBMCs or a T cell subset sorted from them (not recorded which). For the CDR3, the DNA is TGTGCCAGCAGCCTGACACCAAGCGGGAGAAGCTACGAGCAGTACTTC. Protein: CASSLTPSGRSYEQYF.